These 4 T cell receptor beta chains share one sample of origin, sequenced in a study of blood T cell repertoires in COVID-19. Repertoires were generated with immunoSEQ multiplex PCR, while TCRdb's copy carries only in-frame clones and drops some. The sample holds about 200,000 clones, around 79% seen once. Source material: peripheral blood. The receptors stem from a woman between 40 and 50 years old with COVID-19, enrolled during active disease.

The V gene is TRBV5-1, the J gene TRBJ2-5; perhaps TRBD2 as D (5 bases). This CDR3 region has 14 residues. Trimming took 4 bases from V and 11 from J, leaving 21 bases between them. The germline CDR1 and CDR2 sequences are SGHRS and YFSETQ. Written as DNA, the CDR3 is TGCGCCAGCAGCCCGGGAAGCGAGAACTCACGGCAGTACTTC. Protein: CASSPGSENSRQYF.

V is TRBV5-1 and J is TRBJ1-4, with D perhaps TRBD1 (6 bases). The CDR3 is made up of 14 amino acids. Germline CDR1 SGHRS, CDR2 YFSETQ. Trimming left V 0 bases short and J 8 bases short, with 11 bases between. The CDR3 bases are TGCGCCAGCAGCTTGGCAGGGGAACGAGAAAAACTGTTTTTT. As protein: CASSLAGEREKLFF.

V is TRBV18 and J is TRBJ1-1, with D tentatively TRBD1 (5 bases). This CDR3 region has 14 residues. V was pared by 8 bases and J by 1 base, with 14 bases between. Germline V gene data show CDR1 as KGHSH and CDR2 as LQKENI. The CDR3 nucleotides are TGTGCCAGCCTATACGGGGGGGGGAACACTGAAGCTTTCTTT. Translation gives CASLYGGGNTEAFF.

The gene calls are TRBV7-9 and TRBJ1-2; tentatively, D is TRBD1 (5 bases). This CDR3 spans 14 amino acids. CDR1 is SEHNR, CDR2 FQNEAQ, per germline (reference sequence). The ends were cut back, 5 bases at V and 2 bases at J, with 12 bases in the middle. CDR3 nucleotide sequence: TGTGCCAGCAGCAAAAAACAGGAGAACTATGGCTACACCTTC. Protein sequence: CASSKKQENYGYTF.